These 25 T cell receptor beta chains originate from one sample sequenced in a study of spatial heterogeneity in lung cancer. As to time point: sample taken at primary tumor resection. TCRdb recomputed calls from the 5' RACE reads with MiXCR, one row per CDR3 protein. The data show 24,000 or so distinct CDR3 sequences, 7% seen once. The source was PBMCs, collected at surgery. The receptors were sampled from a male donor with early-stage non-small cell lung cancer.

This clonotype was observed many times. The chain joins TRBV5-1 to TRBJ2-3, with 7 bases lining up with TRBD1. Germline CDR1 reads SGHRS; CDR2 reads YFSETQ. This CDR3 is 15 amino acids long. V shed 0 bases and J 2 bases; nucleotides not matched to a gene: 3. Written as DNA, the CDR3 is TGCGCCAGCAGCTTGGACAGGGGTGACACAGATACGCAGTATTTT. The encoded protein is CASSLDRGDTDTQYF.

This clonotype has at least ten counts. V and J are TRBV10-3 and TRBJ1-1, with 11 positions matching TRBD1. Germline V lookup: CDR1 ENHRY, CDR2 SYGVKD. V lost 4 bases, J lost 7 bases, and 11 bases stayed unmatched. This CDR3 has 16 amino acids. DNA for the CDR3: TGTGCCATCAGTGCTCTAAGGACAGGGGGCTCGGATGAAGCTTTCTTT. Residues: CAISALRTGGSDEAFF.

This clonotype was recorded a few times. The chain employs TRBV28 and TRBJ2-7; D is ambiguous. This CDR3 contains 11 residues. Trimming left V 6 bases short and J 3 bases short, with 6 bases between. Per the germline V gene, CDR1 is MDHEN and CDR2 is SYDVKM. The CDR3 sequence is CASSINYEQYF. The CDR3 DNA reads TGTGCCAGCAGCATAAACTACGAGCAGTACTTC. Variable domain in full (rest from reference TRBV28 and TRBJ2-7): DVKVTQSSRYLVKRTGEKVFLECVQDMDHENMFWYRQDPGLGLRLIYFSYDVKMKEKGDIPEGYSVSREKKERFSLILESASTNQTSMYLCASSINYEQYFGPGTRLTVT.

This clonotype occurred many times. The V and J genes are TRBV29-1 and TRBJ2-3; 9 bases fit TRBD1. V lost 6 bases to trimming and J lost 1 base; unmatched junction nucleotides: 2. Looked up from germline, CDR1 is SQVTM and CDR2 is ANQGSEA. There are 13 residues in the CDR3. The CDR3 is CSVWDRGTDTQYF. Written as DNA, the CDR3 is TGCAGCGTATGGGACAGGGGCACAGATACGCAGTATTTT.

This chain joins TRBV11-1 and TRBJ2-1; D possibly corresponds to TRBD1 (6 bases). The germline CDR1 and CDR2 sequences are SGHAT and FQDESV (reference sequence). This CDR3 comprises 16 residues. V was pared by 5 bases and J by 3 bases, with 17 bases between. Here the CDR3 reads CASSIRSTGFYNEQFF. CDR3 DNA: TGTGCCAGCAGCATAAGATCAACAGGGTTCTACAATGAGCAGTTCTTC.

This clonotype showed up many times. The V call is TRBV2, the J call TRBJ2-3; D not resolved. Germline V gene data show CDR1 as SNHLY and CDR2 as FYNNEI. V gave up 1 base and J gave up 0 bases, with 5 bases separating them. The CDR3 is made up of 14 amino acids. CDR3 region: CASSEGLSTDTQYF. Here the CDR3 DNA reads TGTGCCAGCAGTGAAGGTCTCAGCACAGATACGCAGTATTTT.

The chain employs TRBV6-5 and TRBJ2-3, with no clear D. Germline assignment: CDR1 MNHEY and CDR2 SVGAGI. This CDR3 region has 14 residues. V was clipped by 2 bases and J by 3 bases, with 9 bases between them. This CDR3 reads CASSYRVQTDTQYF. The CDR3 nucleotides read TGTGCCAGCAGTTACCGGGTCCAAACAGATACGCAGTATTTT.

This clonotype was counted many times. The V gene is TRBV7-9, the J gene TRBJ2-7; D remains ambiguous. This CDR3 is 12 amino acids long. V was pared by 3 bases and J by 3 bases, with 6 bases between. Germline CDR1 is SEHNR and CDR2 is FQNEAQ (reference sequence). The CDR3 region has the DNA TGTGCCAGCAGCTTCCTAGGCTACGAGCAGTACTTC. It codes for CASSFLGYEQYF.

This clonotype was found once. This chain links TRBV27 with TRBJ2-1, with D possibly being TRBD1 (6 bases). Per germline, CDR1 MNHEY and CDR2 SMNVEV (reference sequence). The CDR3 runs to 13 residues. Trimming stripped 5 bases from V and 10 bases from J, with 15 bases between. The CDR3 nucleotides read TGTGCCAGCAGTCTCCTAGGGGGAGCGGAGCAGTTCTTC. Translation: CASSLLGGAEQFF.

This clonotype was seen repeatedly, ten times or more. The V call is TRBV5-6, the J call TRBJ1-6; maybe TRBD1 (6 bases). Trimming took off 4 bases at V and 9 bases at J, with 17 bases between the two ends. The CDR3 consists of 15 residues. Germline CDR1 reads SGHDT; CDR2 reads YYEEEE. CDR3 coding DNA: TGTGCCAGCAGCCCACTGAAGGGGGGGCGTTCACCCCTCCACTTT. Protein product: CASSPLKGGRSPLHF.

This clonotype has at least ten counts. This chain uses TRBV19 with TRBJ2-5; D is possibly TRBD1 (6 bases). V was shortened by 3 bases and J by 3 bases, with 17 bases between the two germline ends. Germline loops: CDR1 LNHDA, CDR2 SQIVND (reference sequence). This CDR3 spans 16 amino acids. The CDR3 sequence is CASSIYPGQSKETQYF. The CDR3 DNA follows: TGTGCCAGTAGTATTTATCCCGGACAGAGTAAAGAGACCCAGTACTTC.

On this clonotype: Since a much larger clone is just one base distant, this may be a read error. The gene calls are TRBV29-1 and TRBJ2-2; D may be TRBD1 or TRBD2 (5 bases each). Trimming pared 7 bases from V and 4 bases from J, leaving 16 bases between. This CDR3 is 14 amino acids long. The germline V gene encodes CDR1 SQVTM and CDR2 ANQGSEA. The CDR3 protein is CSASVGPSTGELFF. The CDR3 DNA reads TGCAGCGCCTCAGTGGGACCGAGCACCGGGGAGCTGTTTTTT.

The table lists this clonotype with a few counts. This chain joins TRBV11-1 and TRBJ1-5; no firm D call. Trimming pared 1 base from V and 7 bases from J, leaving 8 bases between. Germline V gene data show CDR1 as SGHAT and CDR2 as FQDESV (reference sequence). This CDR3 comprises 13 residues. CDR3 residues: CASSLDNWQPQHF. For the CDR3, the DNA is TGTGCCAGCAGCTTAGATAATTGGCAGCCCCAGCATTTT.

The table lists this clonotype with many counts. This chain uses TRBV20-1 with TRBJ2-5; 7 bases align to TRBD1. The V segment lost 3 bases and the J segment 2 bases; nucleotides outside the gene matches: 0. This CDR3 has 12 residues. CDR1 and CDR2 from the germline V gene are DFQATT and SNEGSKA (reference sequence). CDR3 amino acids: CSARGQQETQYF. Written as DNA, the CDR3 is TGCAGTGCTAGGGGACAGCAAGAGACCCAGTACTTC.

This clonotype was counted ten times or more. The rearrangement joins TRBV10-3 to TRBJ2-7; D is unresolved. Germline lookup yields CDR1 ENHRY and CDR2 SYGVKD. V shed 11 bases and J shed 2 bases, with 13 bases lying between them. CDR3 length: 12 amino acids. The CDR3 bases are TGTGCCGTGTCAAATACCGCCTACGAGCAGTACGTC. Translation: CAVSNTAYEQYV.

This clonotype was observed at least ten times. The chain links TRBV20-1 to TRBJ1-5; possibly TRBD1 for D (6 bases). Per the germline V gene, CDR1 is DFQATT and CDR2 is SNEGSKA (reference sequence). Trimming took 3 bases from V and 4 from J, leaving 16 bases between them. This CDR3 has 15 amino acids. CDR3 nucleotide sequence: TGCAGTGCTAGGATGCAGGGGCTAGTAAATCAGCCCCAGCATTTT. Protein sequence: CSARMQGLVNQPQHF.

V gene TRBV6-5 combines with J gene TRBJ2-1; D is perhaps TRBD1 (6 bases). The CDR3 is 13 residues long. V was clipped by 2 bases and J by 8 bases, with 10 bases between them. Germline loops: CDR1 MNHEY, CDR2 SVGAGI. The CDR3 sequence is CASSYNTGYEQFF. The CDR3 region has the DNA TGTGCCAGCAGTTACAACACAGGGTATGAGCAGTTCTTC.

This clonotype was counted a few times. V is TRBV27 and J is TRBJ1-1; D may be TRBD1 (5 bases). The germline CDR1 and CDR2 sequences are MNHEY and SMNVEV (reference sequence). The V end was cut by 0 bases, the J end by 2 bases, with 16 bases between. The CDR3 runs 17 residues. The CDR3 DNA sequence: TGTGCCAGCAGTTTATCGGGGGACCGACCCTTTAACACTGAAGCTTTCTTT. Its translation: CASSLSGDRPFNTEAFF.

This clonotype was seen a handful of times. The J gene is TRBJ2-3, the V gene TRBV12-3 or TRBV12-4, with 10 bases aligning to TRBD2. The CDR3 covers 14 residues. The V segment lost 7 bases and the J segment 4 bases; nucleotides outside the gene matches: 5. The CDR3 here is CASNILAGPDTQYF. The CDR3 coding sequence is TGTGCCAGCAACATACTAGCGGGGCCAGATACGCAGTATTTT.

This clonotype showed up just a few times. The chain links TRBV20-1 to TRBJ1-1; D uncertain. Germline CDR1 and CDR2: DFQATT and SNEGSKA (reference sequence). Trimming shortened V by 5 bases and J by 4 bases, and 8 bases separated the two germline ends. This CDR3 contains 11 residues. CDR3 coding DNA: TGCAGTGCTGAAAGGGTCACTGAAGCTTTCTTT. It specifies CSAERVTEAFF.

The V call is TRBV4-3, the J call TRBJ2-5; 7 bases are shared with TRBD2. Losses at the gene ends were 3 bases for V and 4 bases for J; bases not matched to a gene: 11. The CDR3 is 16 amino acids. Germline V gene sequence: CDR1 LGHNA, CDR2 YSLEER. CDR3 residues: CASSQVWEGRIETQYF. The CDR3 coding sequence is TGCGCCAGCAGCCAGGTTTGGGAGGGCCGAATAGAGACCCAGTACTTC.

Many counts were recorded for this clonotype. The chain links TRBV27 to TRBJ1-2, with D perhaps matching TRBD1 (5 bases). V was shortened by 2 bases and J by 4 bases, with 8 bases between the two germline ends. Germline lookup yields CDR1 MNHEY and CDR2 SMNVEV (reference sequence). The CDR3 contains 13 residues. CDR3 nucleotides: TGTGCCAGCAGTTTAAGTCAGGGCTATGGCTACACCTTC. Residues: CASSLSQGYGYTF.

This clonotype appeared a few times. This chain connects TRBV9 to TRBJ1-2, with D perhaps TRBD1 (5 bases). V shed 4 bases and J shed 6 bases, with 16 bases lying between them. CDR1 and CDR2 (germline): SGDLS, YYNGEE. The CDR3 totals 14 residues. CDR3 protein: CASSPQGEKDGYTF. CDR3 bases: TGTGCCAGCAGCCCCCAAGGGGAAAAGGATGGCTACACCTTC. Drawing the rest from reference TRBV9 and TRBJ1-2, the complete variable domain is DSGVTQTPKHLITATGQRVTLRCSPRSGDLSVYWYQQSLDQGLQFLIQYYNGEERAKGNILERFSAQQFPDLHSELNLSSLELGDSALYFCASSPQGEKDGYTFGSGTRLTVV.

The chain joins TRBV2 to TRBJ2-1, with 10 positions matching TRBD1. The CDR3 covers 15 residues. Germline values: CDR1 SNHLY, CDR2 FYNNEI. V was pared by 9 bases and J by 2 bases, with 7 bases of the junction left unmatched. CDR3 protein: CASCEGTGAYNEQFF. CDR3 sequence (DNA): TGTGCCAGTTGCGAGGGGACAGGGGCCTACAATGAGCAGTTCTTC.

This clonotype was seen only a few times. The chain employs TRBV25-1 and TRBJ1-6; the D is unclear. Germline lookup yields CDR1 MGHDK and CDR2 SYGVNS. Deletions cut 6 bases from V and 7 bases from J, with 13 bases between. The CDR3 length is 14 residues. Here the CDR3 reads CASSPNSLNSPLHF. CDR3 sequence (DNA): TGTGCCAGCAGCCCCAACAGCCTAAATTCACCCCTCCACTTT.